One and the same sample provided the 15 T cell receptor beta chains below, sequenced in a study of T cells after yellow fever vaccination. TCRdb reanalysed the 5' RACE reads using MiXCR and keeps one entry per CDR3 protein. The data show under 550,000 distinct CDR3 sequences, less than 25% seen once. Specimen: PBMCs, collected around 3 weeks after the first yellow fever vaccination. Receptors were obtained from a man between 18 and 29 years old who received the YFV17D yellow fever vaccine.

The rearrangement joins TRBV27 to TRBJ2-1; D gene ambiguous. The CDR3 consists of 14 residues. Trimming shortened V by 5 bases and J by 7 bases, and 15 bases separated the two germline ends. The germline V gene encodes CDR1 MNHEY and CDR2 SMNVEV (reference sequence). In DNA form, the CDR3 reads TGTGCCAGCAGTGCTCCCTGGTCCGGGAATGAGCAGTTCTTC. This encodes CASSAPWSGNEQFF.

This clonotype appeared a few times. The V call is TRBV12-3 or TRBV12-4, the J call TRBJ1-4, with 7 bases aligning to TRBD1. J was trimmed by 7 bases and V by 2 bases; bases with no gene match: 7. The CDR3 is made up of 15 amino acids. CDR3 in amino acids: CASSLTAGGGEKLFF. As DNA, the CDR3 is TGTGCCAGCAGTTTAACGGCAGGGGGGGGTGAAAAACTGTTTTTT.

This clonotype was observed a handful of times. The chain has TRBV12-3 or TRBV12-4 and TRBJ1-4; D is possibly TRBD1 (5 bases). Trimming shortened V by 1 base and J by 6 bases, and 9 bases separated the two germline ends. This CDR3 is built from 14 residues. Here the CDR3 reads CASSLGRDDEKLFF. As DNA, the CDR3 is TGTGCCAGCAGTTTAGGCAGGGACGATGAAAAACTGTTTTTT.

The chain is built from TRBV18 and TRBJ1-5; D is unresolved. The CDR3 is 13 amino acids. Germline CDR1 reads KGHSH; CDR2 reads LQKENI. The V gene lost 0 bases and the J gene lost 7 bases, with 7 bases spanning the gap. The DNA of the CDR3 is TGTGCCAGCTCACCACCGAAACGGCAGCCCCAGCATTTT. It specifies CASSPPKRQPQHF. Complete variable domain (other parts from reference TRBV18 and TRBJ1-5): NAGVMQNPRHLVRRRGQEARLRCSPMKGHSHVYWYRQLPEEGLKFMVYLQKENIIDESGMPKERFSAEFPKEGPSILRIQQVVRGDSAAYFCASSPPKRQPQHFGDGTRLSIL.

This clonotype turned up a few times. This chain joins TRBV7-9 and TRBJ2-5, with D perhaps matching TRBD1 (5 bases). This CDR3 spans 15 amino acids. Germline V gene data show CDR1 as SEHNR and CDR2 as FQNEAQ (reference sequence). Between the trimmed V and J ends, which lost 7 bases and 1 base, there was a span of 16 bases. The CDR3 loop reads CASTPRPGPQETQYF. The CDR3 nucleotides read TGTGCCAGCACTCCCCGGCCAGGGCCCCAAGAGACCCAGTACTTC. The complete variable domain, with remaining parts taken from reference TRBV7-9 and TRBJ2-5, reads DTGVSQNPRHKITKRGQNVTFRCDPISEHNRLYWYRQTLGQGPEFLTYFQNEAQLEKSRLLSDRFSAERPKGSFSTLEIQRTEQGDSAMYLCASTPRPGPQETQYFGPGTRLLVL.

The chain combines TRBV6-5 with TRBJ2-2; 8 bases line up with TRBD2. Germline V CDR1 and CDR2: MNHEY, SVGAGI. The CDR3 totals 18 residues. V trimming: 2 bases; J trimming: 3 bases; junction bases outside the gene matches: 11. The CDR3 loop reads CASSYHAPGGTYTGELFF. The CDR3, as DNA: TGTGCCAGCAGTTACCACGCACCGGGGGGGACGTACACCGGGGAGCTGTTTTTT.

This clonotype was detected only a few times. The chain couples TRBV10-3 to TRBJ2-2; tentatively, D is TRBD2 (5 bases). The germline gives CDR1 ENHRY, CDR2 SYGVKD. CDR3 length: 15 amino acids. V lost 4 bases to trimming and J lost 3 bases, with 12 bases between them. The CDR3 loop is CAISALGADTGELFF. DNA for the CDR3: TGTGCCATCAGTGCTCTAGGAGCGGACACCGGGGAGCTGTTTTTT.

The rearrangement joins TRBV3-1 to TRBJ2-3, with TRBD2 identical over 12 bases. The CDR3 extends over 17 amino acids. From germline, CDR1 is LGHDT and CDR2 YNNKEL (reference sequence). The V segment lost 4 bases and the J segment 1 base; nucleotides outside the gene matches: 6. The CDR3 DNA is TGTGCCAGCAGCCGGGGGAGACTAGCGGGGGGCACAGATACGCAGTATTTT. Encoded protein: CASSRGRLAGGTDTQYF.

CDR3 residues: CASSQVSGGWTGELFF. For the CDR3, the DNA is TGTGCCAGCAGCCAAGTTTCCGGGGGATGGACCGGGGAGCTGTTTTTT. The chain is built from TRBV14 and TRBJ2-2; D may be TRBD2 (6 bases). CDR1 and CDR2 from the germline V gene are SGHDN and FVKESK. CDR3 length equals 16 residues. The V gene lost 1 base and the J gene lost 5 bases, with 14 bases spanning the gap.

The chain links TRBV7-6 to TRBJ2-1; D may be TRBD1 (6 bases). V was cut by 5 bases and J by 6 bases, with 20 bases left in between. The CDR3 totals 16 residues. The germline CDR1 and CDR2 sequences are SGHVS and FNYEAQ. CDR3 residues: CASSLGGLRQGNEQFF. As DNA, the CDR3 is TGTGCCAGCAGCCTAGGGGGTTTGCGGCAGGGCAATGAGCAGTTCTTC.

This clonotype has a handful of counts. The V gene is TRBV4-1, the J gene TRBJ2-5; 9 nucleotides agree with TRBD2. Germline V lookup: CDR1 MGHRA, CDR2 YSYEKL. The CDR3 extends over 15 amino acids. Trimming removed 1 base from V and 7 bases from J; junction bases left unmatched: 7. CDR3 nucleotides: TGCGCCAGCAGCCAAGGGGGGACTAGCTTTGCGACCCAGTACTTC. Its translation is CASSQGGTSFATQYF.

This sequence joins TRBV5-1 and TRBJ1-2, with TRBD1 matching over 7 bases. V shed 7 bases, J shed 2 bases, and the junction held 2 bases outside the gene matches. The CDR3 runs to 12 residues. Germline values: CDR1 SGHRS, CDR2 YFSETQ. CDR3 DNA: TGCGCCAGCGGGGGACAGAACTATGGCTACACCTTC. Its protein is CASGGQNYGYTF.

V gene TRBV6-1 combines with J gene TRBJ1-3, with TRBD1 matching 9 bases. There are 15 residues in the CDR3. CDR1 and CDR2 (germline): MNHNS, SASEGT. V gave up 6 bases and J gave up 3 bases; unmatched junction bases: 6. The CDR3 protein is CASSSGQGGGNTIYF. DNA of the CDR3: TGTGCCAGCAGCTCGGGACAGGGTGGTGGAAACACCATATATTTT.

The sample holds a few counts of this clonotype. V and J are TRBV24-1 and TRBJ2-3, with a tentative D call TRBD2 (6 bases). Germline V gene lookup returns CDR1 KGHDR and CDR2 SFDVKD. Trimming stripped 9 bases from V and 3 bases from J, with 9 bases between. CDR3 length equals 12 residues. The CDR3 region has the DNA TGTGCCACCGGCGGGATGACAGATACGCAGTATTTT. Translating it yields CATGGMTDTQYF.

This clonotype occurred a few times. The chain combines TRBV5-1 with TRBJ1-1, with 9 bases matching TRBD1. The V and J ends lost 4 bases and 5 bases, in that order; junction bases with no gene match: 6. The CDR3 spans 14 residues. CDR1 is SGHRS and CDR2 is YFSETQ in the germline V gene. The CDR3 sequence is CASSGTGFITEAFF. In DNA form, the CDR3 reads TGCGCCAGCAGCGGGACAGGGTTTATTACTGAAGCTTTCTTT.